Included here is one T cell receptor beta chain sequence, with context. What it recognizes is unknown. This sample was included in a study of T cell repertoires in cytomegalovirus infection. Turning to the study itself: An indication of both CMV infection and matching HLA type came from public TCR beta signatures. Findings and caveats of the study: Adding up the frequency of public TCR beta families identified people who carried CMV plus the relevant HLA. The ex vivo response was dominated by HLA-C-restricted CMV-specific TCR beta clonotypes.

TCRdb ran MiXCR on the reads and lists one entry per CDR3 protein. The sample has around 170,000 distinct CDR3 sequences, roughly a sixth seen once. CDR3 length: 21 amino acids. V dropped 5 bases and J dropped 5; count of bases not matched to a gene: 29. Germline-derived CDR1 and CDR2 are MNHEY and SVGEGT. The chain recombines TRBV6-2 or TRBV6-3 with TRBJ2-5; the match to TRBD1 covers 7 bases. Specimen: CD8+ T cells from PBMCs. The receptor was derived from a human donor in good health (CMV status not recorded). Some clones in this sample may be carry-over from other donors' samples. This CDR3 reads CASSPGTAPPFNLNPEETQYF. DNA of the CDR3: TGTGCCAGCAGTCCCGGGACAGCCCCGCCGTTCAACCTAAACCCGGAGGAGACCCAGTACTTC.